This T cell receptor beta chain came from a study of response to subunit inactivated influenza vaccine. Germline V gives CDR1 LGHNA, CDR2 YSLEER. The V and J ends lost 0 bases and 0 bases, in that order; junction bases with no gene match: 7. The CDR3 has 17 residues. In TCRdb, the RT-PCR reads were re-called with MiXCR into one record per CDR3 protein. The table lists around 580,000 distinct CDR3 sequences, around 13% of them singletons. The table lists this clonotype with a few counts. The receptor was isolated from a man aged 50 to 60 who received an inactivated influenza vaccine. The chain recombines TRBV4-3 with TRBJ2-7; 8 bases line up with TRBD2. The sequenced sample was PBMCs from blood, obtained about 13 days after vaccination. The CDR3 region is CASSQDLGTSGSYEQYF. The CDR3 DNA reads TGCGCCAGCAGCCAAGATCTTGGAACTAGCGGCTCCTACGAGCAGTACTTC.